These T cell receptor beta chains were read from a single sample in a study of response to subunit inactivated influenza vaccine. TCRdb re-analysed the RT-PCR reads in MiXCR, keeping a single row per CDR3 protein. The sample holds about 500,000 distinct CDR3 sequences, about 15% seen once. The specimen was CD4+ T cells sorted from PBMCs, collected about 23 months after vaccination. The receptors were sampled from a man aged 50 to 69 who received an inactivated influenza vaccine. Both conserved end residues are part of each CDR3. D genes are given only for firm matches. Not all rows give a size; the values are once, few, many and, for expanded clones, a class.

v_gene,j_gene,abundance,d_gene,CDR3aa,CDR3nt
TRBV12-3/TRBV12-4,TRBJ2-2,few,TRBD2,CASSLLAEATGELFF,TGTGCCAGCAGTTTACTAGCGGAGGCCACCGGGGAGCTGTTTTTT
TRBV4-3,TRBJ2-7,-,-,CASSQEINWGHEQYF,TGCGCCAGCAGCCAGGAAATAAATTGGGGACACGAGCAGTACTTC
TRBV5-1,TRBJ2-3,once,-,CASSLRQGAPDTQYF,TGCGCCAGCAGCTTAAGACAAGGGGCCCCAGATACGCAGTATTTT
TRBV3-1,TRBJ1-6,-,TRBD1,CASSQQDRGSPLHF,TGTGCCAGCAGCCAGCAGGACAGGGGTTCACCCCTCCACTTT
TRBV5-1,TRBJ2-7,many,TRBD2,CASSLGGSGRAVDEQYF,TGCGCCAGCAGCTTGGGAGGTAGCGGGAGGGCCGTTGACGAGCAGTACTTC
TRBV5-1,TRBJ2-6,few,-,CASSLGVNSGANVLTF,TGCGCCAGCAGCTTGGGGGTGAACTCTGGGGCCAACGTCCTGACTTTC
TRBV15,TRBJ2-3,-,-,CATSSWDTSTDTQYF,TGTGCCACCAGCAGCTGGGACACTAGCACAGATACGCAGTATTTT
TRBV12-3/TRBV12-4,TRBJ1-4,few,-,CASSLTGKREKLFF,TGTGCCAGCAGTTTGACGGGGAAACGTGAAAAACTGTTTTTT
TRBV7-8,TRBJ2-5,many,TRBD2,CASSLVGLALQETQYF,TGTGCCAGCAGCTTAGTAGGACTAGCACTCCAAGAGACCCAGTACTTC
TRBV27,TRBJ2-1,-,TRBD1,CASSLVPTGQGVSNEQFF,TGTGCCAGCAGTCTCGTCCCCACCGGACAGGGGGTTTCCAATGAGCAGTTCTTC
TRBV30,TRBJ2-7,-,-,CAWSVGQGPYEQYF,TGTGCCTGGAGTGTCGGGCAGGGACCCTACGAGCAGTACTTC
TRBV6-1,TRBJ1-2,-,-,CASSRDRPGYTF,TGTGCCAGCAGCCGGGACCGACCAGGCTACACCTTC
TRBV12-3/TRBV12-4,TRBJ1-2,few,TRBD1,CASRNRLDRGNYGYTF,TGTGCCAGCAGAAACCGACTCGACAGGGGGAACTATGGCTACACCTTC
TRBV25-1,TRBJ1-2,-,-,CASSVGPLNYGYTF,TGTGCCAGCAGTGTAGGGCCCCTTAACTATGGCTACACCTTC
TRBV9,TRBJ2-3,many,-,CASSADRWDTQYF,TGTGCCAGCAGCGCCGACCGGTGGGATACGCAGTATTTT
TRBV6-1,TRBJ2-7,many,TRBD1,CASSLTGTGGYEQYF,TGTGCCAGCAGTCTTACCGGGACAGGGGGGTACGAGCAGTACTTC
TRBV7-9,TRBJ1-2,-,TRBD1,CASSLMGQAIGGYTF,TGTGCCAGCAGCTTAATGGGACAGGCCATCGGAGGCTACACCTTC
TRBV29-1,TRBJ1-4,-,-,CSVVVRENEKLFF,TGCAGCGTTGTGGTCAGGGAAAATGAAAAACTGTTTTTT
TRBV12-3/TRBV12-4,TRBJ1-5,-,TRBD1,CASSLTGAPQHF,TGTGCCAGCAGCCTCACAGGGGCGCCCCAGCATTTT
TRBV14,TRBJ2-1,few,-,CASSQDVVPYNEQFF,TGTGCCAGCAGCCAAGATGTGGTCCCTTACAATGAGCAGTTCTTC
TRBV20-1,TRBJ2-1,-,TRBD2,CSARWTSGKGRNEQFF,TGCAGTGCTAGATGGACTAGCGGGAAAGGAAGAAATGAGCAGTTCTTC
TRBV6-2/TRBV6-3,TRBJ2-7,-,TRBD1,CASSYLGQQYEQYF,TGTGCCAGCAGTTACTTGGGACAGCAATACGAGCAGTACTTC
TRBV12-3/TRBV12-4,TRBJ1-2,-,-,CASSSGPLDGYTF,TGTGCCAGCAGCTCGGGCCCGCTAGATGGCTACACCTTC
TRBV4-1,TRBJ2-3,few,-,CASSQEPDAATRDTQYF,TGCGCCAGCAGCCAGGAGCCTGACGCGGCAACACGGGATACGCAGTATTTT
TRBV11-2,TRBJ2-3,-,TRBD2,CASSLRTSGGGITDTQYF,TGTGCCAGCAGCCTTCGGACTAGCGGGGGGGGGATCACAGATACGCAGTATTTT
TRBV7-6,TRBJ2-2,-,TRBD2,CASSLVLGTTNTGELFF,TGTGCCAGCAGCTTAGTGCTGGGGACTACGAACACCGGGGAGCTGTTTTTT
TRBV29-1,TRBJ1-2,-,-,CSVGTHYGYTF,TGCAGCGTTGGGACTCACTATGGCTACACCTTC
TRBV2,TRBJ2-2,-,TRBD2,CASKDGTSTGELFF,TGTGCCAGCAAAGACGGGACTAGCACCGGGGAGCTGTTTTTT
TRBV11-2,TRBJ2-3,-,TRBD1,CASSLDLGTGPDTQYF,TGTGCCAGCAGCTTAGATTTGGGGACAGGGCCAGATACGCAGTATTTT